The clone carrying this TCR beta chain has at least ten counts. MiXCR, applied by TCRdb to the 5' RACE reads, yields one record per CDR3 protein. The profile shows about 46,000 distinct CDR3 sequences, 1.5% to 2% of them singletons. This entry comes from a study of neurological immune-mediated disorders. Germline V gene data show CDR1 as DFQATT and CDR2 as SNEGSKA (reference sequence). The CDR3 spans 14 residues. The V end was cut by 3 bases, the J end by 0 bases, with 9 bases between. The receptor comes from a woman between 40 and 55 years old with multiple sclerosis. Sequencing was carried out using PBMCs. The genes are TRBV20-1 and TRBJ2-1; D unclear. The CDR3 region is CSASMISSYNEQFF. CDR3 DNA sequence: TGCAGTGCTAGTATGATCAGCTCCTACAATGAGCAGTTCTTC.